This T cell receptor (beta chain) was documented in a study of glioma-infiltrating T cells. Regarding the study as a whole: Tissue-blood divergence was below expectation in non-neoplastic patients, above in gliomas.

TCR alpha and beta CDR3 regions were amplified from RNA using iRepertoire nested multiplex PCR. Input was 100-400 ng of tissue mRNA or PBMC total RNA. TCRdb called the multiplex PCR reads again in MiXCR, with one record for every CDR3 protein. This table holds approximately 120,000 distinct CDR3 sequences, approximately 23% found once. The sample holds many counts of this clonotype. Its antigen is unidentified. V was pared by 0 bases and J by 3 bases, with 9 bases of the junction left unmatched. Looked up from germline, CDR1 is LGHNA and CDR2 is YSLEER. The CDR3 extends over 17 amino acids. This chain joins TRBV4-3 and TRBJ2-3, with 7 bases that match TRBD1. The sample consisted of glioma tissue, nonneoplastic brain tissue, or PBMCs (not recorded which). The TCR originated in a human donor with low-grade glioma or glioblastoma, undergoing nonglioma brain surgery, or in good health (not recorded which). The CDR3 region is CASSQDLFDRATDTQYF. As DNA, the CDR3 is TGCGCCAGCAGCCAAGATCTCTTCGACAGGGCAACAGATACGCAGTATTTT.